These 25 T cell receptor beta chains share one sample of origin, sequenced in a study of blood T cell repertoires in COVID-19 (dated by TCRdb to about 2020). The receptor library was made with the immunoSEQ multiplex PCR assay. TCRdb's version of the immuneACCESS table is confined to in-frame rearrangements and falls short of the full clone set. An unresolved V gene accounts for under half of the shortfall where checked; the remainder is of unknown origin. Counted in this sample were 250,000 to 300,000 clones; about 88% of them appeared once. The top ten clones comprise approximately 2% of the sample. Source material: PBMCs or T cells enriched from blood (not recorded which). The receptors shown here come from an older woman in a cohort exposed to, infected with or recovered from COVID-19 (not recorded which).

The V and J genes are TRBV7-3 and TRBJ2-3; 12 bases map to TRBD2. CDR3 length: 19 residues. From germline, CDR1 is SGHTA and CDR2 FQGTGA. J was trimmed by 3 bases and V by 4 bases; bases with no gene match: 14. The CDR3, as DNA: TGTGCCAGCAGCTACTCAATCGGACTAGCGGGAAGGGGGACAGATACGCAGTATTTT. Protein: CASSYSIGLAGRGTDTQYF.

This chain uses TRBV28 with TRBJ1-6; perhaps TRBD1 as D (6 bases). The V gene's germline CDR1 is MDHEN and CDR2 SYDVKM. V lost 3 bases, J lost 9 bases, and 18 bases lay in between. The CDR3 has 16 amino acids. For the CDR3, the DNA is TGTGCCAGCAGTTTTCGGACAGCGCCGGTGCCTTCACCCCTCCACTTT. It encodes CASSFRTAPVPSPLHF.

The V call is TRBV5-1, the J call TRBJ2-7, with 7 bases aligning to TRBD2. The CDR3 runs 15 residues. The germline V gene encodes CDR1 SGHRS and CDR2 YFSETQ. Unmatched junction bases numbered 6, after V lost 3 bases and J lost 0 bases. The CDR3 loop reads CASSSPSGSSYEQYF. DNA for the CDR3: TGCGCCAGCAGCTCCCCTAGCGGCAGCTCCTACGAGCAGTACTTC.

This chain connects TRBV18 to TRBJ1-1; D may be TRBD1 (5 bases). Germline V gene lookup returns CDR1 KGHSH and CDR2 LQKENI. The CDR3 consists of 14 residues. V lost 2 bases and J 4 bases, leaving 11 bases between the germline ends. For the CDR3, the DNA is TGTGCCAGCTCACCAGACAGCCTCGGCACTGAAGCTTTCTTT. Amino acids: CASSPDSLGTEAFF.

The rearrangement links TRBV4-1 to TRBJ1-1; no clear D gene. This CDR3 spans 11 amino acids. Germline CDR1 MGHRA, CDR2 YSYEKL. V lost 1 base and J lost 8, with 5 bases in between. The CDR3 sequence: CASSQAREAFF. The CDR3 DNA is TGCGCCAGCAGCCAAGCGAGGGAAGCTTTCTTT.

V usage is TRBV19 and J usage is TRBJ2-5, with 10 nucleotides matching TRBD2. J gave up 2 bases and V 3 bases, and 0 bases lay outside the gene matches. From germline, CDR1 is LNHDA and CDR2 SQIVND (reference sequence). The CDR3 is 14 amino acids. The chain's CDR3 is CASSMTSGQETQYF. The CDR3 bases are TGTGCCAGTAGTATGACTAGCGGGCAAGAGACCCAGTACTTC. Together with reference TRBV19 and TRBJ2-5, the CDR3 gives the full variable domain: DGGITQSPKYLFRKEGQNVTLSCEQNLNHDAMYWYRQDPGQGLRLIYYSQIVNDFQKGDIAEGYSVSREKKESFPLTVTSAQKNPTAFYLCASSMTSGQETQYFGPGTRLLVL.

This clone was seen more than once but under ten times. The DNA of the CDR3 is TGTGCCAGCAGCCAAGAAGGGACAGGGGGGGCCTATGGCTACACCTTC. Translated, it gives CASSQEGTGGAYGYTF. The rearrangement uses TRBV4-2 and TRBJ1-2; 11 nucleotides align to TRBD1. V shed 0 bases, J shed 4 bases, and the junction held 4 bases outside the gene matches. The CDR3 runs to 16 residues. Germline V gene sequence: CDR1 LGHNA, CDR2 YNFKEQ.

V usage is TRBV6-2 or TRBV6-3 and J usage is TRBJ2-3, with 8 bases lining up with TRBD2. The CDR3 runs to 14 residues. Germline trimming cut 6 bases from V and 6 bases from J; bases unmatched to any gene: 8. Germline CDR1 and CDR2: MNHEY and SVGEGT. CDR3 bases: TGTGCCAGCAGCCGACTCGCGGGAGGTGATACGCAGTATTTT. Translating it yields CASSRLAGGDTQYF.

This rearrangement joins TRBV7-9 to TRBJ2-7; possibly TRBD2 for D (7 bases). Germline V gene data show CDR1 as SEHNR and CDR2 as FQNEAQ (reference sequence). Trimming cost V 5 bases and J 7 bases, with 18 bases left between them. This CDR3 has 14 amino acids. The CDR3 region is CASSPGTGGWEQYF. The CDR3 coding sequence is TGTGCCAGCAGCCCCGGAACGGGGGGCTGGGAGCAGTACTTC. Full variable domain (remainder filled in from reference TRBV7-9 and TRBJ2-7): DTGVSQNPRHKITKRGQNVTFRCDPISEHNRLYWYRQTLGQGPEFLTYFQNEAQLEKSRLLSDRFSAERPKGSFSTLEIQRTEQGDSAMYLCASSPGTGGWEQYFGPGTRLTVT.

This chain connects TRBV7-8 to TRBJ2-3; TRBD2 matches 7 bases. This CDR3 is built from 16 residues. V gave up 5 bases and J gave up 1 base; unmatched junction bases: 9. Germline-derived CDR1 and CDR2 are SGHVS and FQNEAQ. CDR3 bases: TGTGCCAGCAGCCGCATTGCTAGCGGCGGCACAGATACGCAGTATTTT. Translated: CASSRIASGGTDTQYF.

The chain uses TRBV10-2 and TRBJ2-7; the D gene is possibly TRBD2 (5 bases). Trimming pared 6 bases from V and 6 bases from J, leaving 12 bases between. Germline V gives CDR1 WSHSY, CDR2 SAAADI. The CDR3 length is 12 residues. CDR3 nucleotide sequence: TGCGCCAGCAGGAGGGCTGGCGGCGAGCAGTACTTC. Its translation is CASRRAGGEQYF.

This clone has a handful of counts. The chain carries TRBV29-1 and TRBJ1-1, with TRBD1 identical over 7 bases. Germline CDR1 reads SQVTM; CDR2 reads ANQGSEA. This CDR3 spans 11 amino acids. The trim removed 7 bases at V and 8 bases at J, leaving 7 bases unmatched. The CDR3 here is CSAGTDLEAFF. For the CDR3, the DNA is TGCAGCGCTGGGACAGATCTCGAAGCTTTCTTT.

In the case of this clone: A much more abundant neighbour one base away suggests this may be a read error. V and J are TRBV7-3 and TRBJ2-7, with 7 bases lining up with TRBD1. The CDR3 is 14 residues long. With V trimmed by 5 bases and J by 0 bases, 4 bases remained unmatched. Germline V lookup: CDR1 SGHTA, CDR2 FQGTGA. CDR3 in DNA: TGTGCCAGCAGCCTGACAGGGAGCTCCTACGAGCAGTACTTC. Amino acid sequence: CASSLTGSSYEQYF.

This rearrangement joins TRBV7-9 to TRBJ1-5; D not resolved. Germline V gene sequence: CDR1 SEHNR, CDR2 FQNEAQ (reference sequence). The CDR3 runs to 13 residues. V dropped 1 base and J dropped 6 bases, with 7 bases sitting between them. In DNA form, the CDR3 reads TGTGCCAGCAGCTTAGTGGGGAGTCAGCCCCAGCATTTT. Translating gives CASSLVGSQPQHF.

The chain is built from TRBV6-4 and TRBJ2-1; D perhaps matches TRBD2 (6 bases). Germline CDR1 is MRHNA and CDR2 is SNTAGT. Trimming removed 4 bases from V and 4 bases from J, with 14 bases in between. The CDR3 has 15 residues. The CDR3 protein is CASSASPGEYNEQFF. DNA for the CDR3: TGTGCCAGCAGTGCGTCCCCGGGAGAGTACAATGAGCAGTTCTTC.

The chain uses TRBV7-2 and TRBJ2-1, with 11 positions matching TRBD2. The germline V gene encodes CDR1 SGHTA and CDR2 FQGNSA. The CDR3 covers 18 residues. V shed 4 bases and J 5 bases; nucleotides not matched to a gene: 13. The CDR3 here is CASSSLPLLAGGHNEQFF. The DNA for the CDR3 is TGTGCCAGCAGCTCATTACCCCTCCTAGCGGGAGGTCACAATGAGCAGTTCTTC.

CDR3 amino acids: CASSLTSGNNEQFF. In DNA form, the CDR3 reads TGTGCCAGCAGCTTGACCTCGGGGAACAATGAGCAGTTCTTC. The chain links TRBV7-3 to TRBJ2-1; D possibly corresponds to TRBD2 (5 bases). V was clipped by 3 bases and J by 5 bases, with 11 bases between them. This CDR3 comprises 14 residues. The germline gives CDR1 SGHTA, CDR2 FQGTGA.

The chain combines TRBV30 with TRBJ1-5; D possibly corresponds to TRBD1 (5 bases). The ends were cut back, 5 bases at V and 7 bases at J, with 15 bases in the middle. This CDR3 has 13 amino acids. Germline CDR1 and CDR2: GTSNPN and SVGIG (reference sequence). The CDR3 nucleotides are TGTGCCTGGGATACAGAAAGGGGCCAGCCCCAGCATTTT. This translates into CAWDTERGQPQHF. Together with reference TRBV30 and TRBJ1-5, the CDR3 gives the full variable domain: SQTIHQWPATLVQPVGSPLSLECTVEGTSNPNLYWYRQAAGRGLQLLFYSVGIGQISSEVPQNLSASRPQDRQFILSSKKLLLSDSGFYLCAWDTERGQPQHFGDGTRLSIL.

V gene TRBV11-2 combines with J gene TRBJ2-3, with 7 nucleotides matching TRBD2. The CDR3 covers 17 residues. Germline loops: CDR1 SGHAT, CDR2 FQNNGV. V lost 2 bases to trimming and J lost 1 base; unmatched junction nucleotides: 9. The CDR3 reads CASSLLIAGARTDTQYF. The CDR3 nucleotides read TGTGCCAGCAGCTTACTTATAGCGGGTGCCCGCACAGATACGCAGTATTTT.

This clone was detected once. The gene calls are TRBV5-1 and TRBJ2-1; 8 nucleotides agree with TRBD1. Germline V CDR1 and CDR2: SGHRS, YFSETQ. Trimming cost V 0 bases and J 10 bases; bases outside gene matches: 9. CDR3 size: 15 residues. For the CDR3, the DNA is TGCGCCAGCAGCTTGGCGGGACAGGACTGGTGGGAGCAGTTCTTC. Its protein product is CASSLAGQDWWEQFF.

The chain employs TRBV5-1 and TRBJ2-1, with D possibly TRBD2 on 6 matching bases. The V and J ends lost 1 base and 6 bases respectively, with 11 bases between them. In germline, CDR1 is SGHRS, CDR2 YFSETQ. The CDR3 loop spans 14 amino acids. Here the CDR3 DNA reads TGCGCCAGCAGCTTGCCCGGGGACTTCAATGAGCAGTTCTTC. It specifies CASSLPGDFNEQFF.

This chain uses TRBV18 with TRBJ1-5, with D perhaps matching TRBD1 (5 bases). CDR3 length: 15 residues. V shed 4 bases and J shed 1 base, with 11 bases lying between them. Germline CDR1 and CDR2: KGHSH and LQKENI. The CDR3 loop reads CASSRLGASNQPQHF. CDR3 coding DNA: TGTGCCAGCTCACGCCTTGGGGCCAGCAATCAGCCCCAGCATTTT.

V and J are TRBV19 and TRBJ2-3, with TRBD2 identical over 12 bases. With V trimmed by 6 bases and J by 5 bases, 15 bases remained unmatched. This CDR3 spans 18 amino acids. Looked up from germline, CDR1 is LNHDA and CDR2 is SQIVND (reference sequence). In DNA form, the CDR3 reads TGTGCCAGTAGGTCCGGGACTAGCGGGTCGCGGACTAGAGATACGCAGTATTTT. Translating it yields CASRSGTSGSRTRDTQYF.

The V and J genes are TRBV3-1 (or the pseudogene TRBV3-2) and TRBJ1-1; TRBD1 is a possible D gene (5 bases). Germline V gene sequence: CDR1 LGHDT, CDR2 YNNKEL (reference sequence). The CDR3 sequence is 13 residues long. V was cut by 6 bases and J by 5 bases, with 13 bases left in between. The CDR3 loop reads CASRHGGETEAFF. The CDR3 DNA follows: TGTGCCAGCAGACACGGGGGGGAGACTGAAGCTTTCTTT.

The gene calls are TRBV11-3 and TRBJ2-7; 11 bases map to TRBD1. V lost 5 bases to trimming and J lost 7 bases; unmatched junction nucleotides: 13. The CDR3 is 16 residues long. Per the germline V gene, CDR1 is SGHNT and CDR2 is YENEEA. CDR3 sequence reads: CASSRGTGGQKGEQYF. The CDR3 DNA sequence: TGTGCCAGCAGCCGGGGGACAGGGGGACAGAAGGGTGAGCAGTACTTC.